This T cell receptor (beta chain) was sequenced for a study of early T cells in non-severe SARS-CoV-2 infection. Study overall: Sequencing used unsorted whole-blood bulk RNA, so chains lack pairing. Overall study findings and caveats: Matching with VDJdb favored anti-spike CD8 responses (missing private and CD4 specificities).

V was pared by 0 bases and J by 4 bases, with 6 bases of the junction left unmatched. This CDR3 has 15 residues. The germline gives CDR1 SGDLS, CDR2 YYNGEE. Attachment of unique molecular identifiers to individual cDNA molecules was performed. MiXCR, run by TCRdb on the 5' RACE reads, gives a single entry per CDR3 protein. The sample lists around 55,000 distinct CDR3 sequences, 14% to 15% seen once, with 9% to 10% in the top ten. Points on this clonotype: Its antigen remains unidentified.

The origin of this receptor is an adult who was a healthcare worker with PCR-confirmed SARS-CoV-2 infection or an uninfected control (not recorded which). This chain uses TRBV9 with TRBJ2-7; 8 positions agree with TRBD2. The starting material was whole blood, obtained at baseline. The CDR3 sequence: CASSVAPGGFYEQYF. The CDR3 coding sequence is TGTGCCAGCAGCGTAGCCCCGGGAGGGTTTTACGAGCAGTACTTC.